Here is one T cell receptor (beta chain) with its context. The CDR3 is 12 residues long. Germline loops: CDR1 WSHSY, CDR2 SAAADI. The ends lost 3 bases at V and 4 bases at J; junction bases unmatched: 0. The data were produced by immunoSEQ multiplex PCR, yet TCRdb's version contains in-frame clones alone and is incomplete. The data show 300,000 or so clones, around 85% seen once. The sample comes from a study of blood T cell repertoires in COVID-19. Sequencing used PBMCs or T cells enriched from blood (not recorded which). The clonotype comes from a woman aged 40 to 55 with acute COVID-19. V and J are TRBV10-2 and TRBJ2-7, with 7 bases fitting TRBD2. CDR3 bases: TGCGCCAGCAGTGAAGCGGGGTACGAGCAGTACTTC. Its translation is CASSEAGYEQYF.